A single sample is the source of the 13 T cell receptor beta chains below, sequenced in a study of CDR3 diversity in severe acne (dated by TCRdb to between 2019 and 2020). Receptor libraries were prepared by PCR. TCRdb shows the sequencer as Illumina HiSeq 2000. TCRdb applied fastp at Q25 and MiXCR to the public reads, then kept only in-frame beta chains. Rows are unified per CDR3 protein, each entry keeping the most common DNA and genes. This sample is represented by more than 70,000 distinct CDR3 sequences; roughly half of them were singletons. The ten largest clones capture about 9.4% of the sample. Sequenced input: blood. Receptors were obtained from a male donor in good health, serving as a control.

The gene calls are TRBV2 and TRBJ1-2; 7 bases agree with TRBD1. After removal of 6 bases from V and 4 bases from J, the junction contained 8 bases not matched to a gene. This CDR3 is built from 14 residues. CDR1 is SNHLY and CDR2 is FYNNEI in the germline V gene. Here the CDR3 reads CASSWTGRGYGYTF. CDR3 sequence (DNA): TGTGCCAGCAGCTGGACAGGTCGAGGCTATGGCTACACCTTC.

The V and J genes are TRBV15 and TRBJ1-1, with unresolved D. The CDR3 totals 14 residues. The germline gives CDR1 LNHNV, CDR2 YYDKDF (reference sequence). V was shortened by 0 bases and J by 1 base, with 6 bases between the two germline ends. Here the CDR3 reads CATSRDNGNTEAFF. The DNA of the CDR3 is TGTGCCACCAGCAGAGATAACGGGAACACTGAAGCTTTCTTT.

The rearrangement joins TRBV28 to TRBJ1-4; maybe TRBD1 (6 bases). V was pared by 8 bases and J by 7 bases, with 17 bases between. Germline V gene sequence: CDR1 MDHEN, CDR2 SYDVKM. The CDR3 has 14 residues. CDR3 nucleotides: TGTGCCAGCGGCCAGGACAGAGGAAGTGAAAAACTGTTTTTT. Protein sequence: CASGQDRGSEKLFF.

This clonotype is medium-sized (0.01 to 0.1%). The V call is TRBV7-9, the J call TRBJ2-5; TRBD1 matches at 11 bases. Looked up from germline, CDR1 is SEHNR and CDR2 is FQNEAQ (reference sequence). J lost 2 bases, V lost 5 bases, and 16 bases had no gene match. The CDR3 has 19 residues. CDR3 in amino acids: CASSQPRARDRGSQETQYF. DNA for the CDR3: TGTGCCAGCAGCCAACCTAGGGCCAGGGACAGGGGGTCGCAAGAGACCCAGTACTTC.

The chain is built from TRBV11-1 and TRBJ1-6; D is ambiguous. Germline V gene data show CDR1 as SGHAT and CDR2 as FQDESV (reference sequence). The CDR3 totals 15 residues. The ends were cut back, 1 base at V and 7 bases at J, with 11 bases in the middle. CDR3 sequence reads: CASSLGSVDNSPLHF. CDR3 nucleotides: TGTGCCAGCAGCTTAGGTTCGGTGGACAATTCACCCCTCCACTTT. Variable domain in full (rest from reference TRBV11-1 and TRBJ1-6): EAEVAQSPRYKITEKSQAVAFWCDPISGHATLYWYRQILGQGPELLVQFQDESVVDDSQLPKDRFSAERLKGVDSTLKIQPAELGDSAMYLCASSLGSVDNSPLHFGNGTRLTVT.

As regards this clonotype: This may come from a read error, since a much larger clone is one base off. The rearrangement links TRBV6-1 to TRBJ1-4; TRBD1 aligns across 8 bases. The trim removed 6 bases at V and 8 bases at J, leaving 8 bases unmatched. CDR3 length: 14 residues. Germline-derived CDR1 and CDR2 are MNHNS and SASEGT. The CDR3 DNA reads TGTGCCAGCAGGATTGGACAGGGAAGGGAAAAACTGTTTTTT. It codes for CASRIGQGREKLFF.

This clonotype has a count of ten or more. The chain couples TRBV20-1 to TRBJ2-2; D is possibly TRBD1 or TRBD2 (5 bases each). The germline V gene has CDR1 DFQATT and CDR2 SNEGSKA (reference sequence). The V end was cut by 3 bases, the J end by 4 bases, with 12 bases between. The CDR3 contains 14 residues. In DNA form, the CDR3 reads TGCAGTGCTAGGAGGGACCTCACCACCGGGGAGCTGTTTTTT. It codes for CSARRDLTTGELFF.

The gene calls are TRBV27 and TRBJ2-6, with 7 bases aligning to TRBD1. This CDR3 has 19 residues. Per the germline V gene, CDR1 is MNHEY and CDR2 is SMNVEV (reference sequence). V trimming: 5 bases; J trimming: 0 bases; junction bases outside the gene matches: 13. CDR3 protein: CASSPEAGTASSGANVLTF. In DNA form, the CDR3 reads TGTGCCAGCAGTCCCGAGGCCGGGACAGCAAGCTCTGGGGCCAACGTCCTGACTTTC.

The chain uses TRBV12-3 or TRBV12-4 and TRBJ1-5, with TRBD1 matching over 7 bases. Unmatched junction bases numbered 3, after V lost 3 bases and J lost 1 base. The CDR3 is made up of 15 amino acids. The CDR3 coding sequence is TGTGCCAGCAGTTTTTACAGGGGAAGCAATCAGCCCCAGCATTTT. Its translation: CASSFYRGSNQPQHF.

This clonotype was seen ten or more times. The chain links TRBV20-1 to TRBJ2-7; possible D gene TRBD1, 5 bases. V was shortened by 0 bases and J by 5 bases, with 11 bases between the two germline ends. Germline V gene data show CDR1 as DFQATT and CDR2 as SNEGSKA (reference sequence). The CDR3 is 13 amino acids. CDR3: CSAREQVEDEQYF. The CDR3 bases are TGCAGTGCTAGAGAACAGGTAGAGGACGAGCAGTACTTC.

The CDR3 region is CASSILDTQYF. In DNA form, the CDR3 reads TGTGCCAGTAGTATTCTAGATACGCAGTATTTT. The V and J genes are TRBV19 and TRBJ2-3; D gene unclear. The CDR3 has 11 amino acids. The germline V and J ends were trimmed by 3 bases and 5 bases, with 3 bases remaining between them. Germline V CDR1 and CDR2: LNHDA, SQIVND (reference sequence).

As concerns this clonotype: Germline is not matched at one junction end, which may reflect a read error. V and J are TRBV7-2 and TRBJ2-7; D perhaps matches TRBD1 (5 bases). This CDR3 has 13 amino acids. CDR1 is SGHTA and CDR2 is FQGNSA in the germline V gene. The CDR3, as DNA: TGTGCCAACAGCTCGATCAGGGTAGACGAGCAGTACTTC. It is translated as CANSSIRVDEQYF.

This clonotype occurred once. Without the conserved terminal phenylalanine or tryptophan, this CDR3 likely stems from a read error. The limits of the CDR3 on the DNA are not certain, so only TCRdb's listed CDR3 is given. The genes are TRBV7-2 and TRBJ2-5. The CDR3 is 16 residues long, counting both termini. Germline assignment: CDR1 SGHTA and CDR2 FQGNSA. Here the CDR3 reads CASSLDPRNYGYTFGS.